Below are 18 T cell receptor beta chains sequenced from a single sample in a study of tissue T cells after allogeneic stem cell transplantation. Assay used: immunoSEQ multiplex PCR; TCRdb lists only in-frame clones, some missing. The sample has some 2,400 clones, approximately 62% seen once. Sequencing was performed on gut tissue. The receptor set was obtained from a female BALB/c mouse in good health. MHC haplotype here: H2-d.

As concerns this clone: Germline and genes here are mouse. The read comes to an end 1 residue before the CDR3 does, leaving the germline J gene to fill in the end. The chain carries TRBV13-1 and TRBJ1-3, with D perhaps matching TRBD1 (5 bases). The CDR3 contains 14 residues. In germline, CDR1 is NSHNY, CDR2 SYGAGN. The V end lost 1 base, the J end lost 3 bases, and 8 bases lay between the germline ends. Partial CDR3 DNA: TGTGCCAGCAGTGATCGGGGGGTTGGAAATACGCTCTAT. This gives the protein CASSDRGVGNTLY. The CDR3 reads in full as CASSDRGVGNTLYF.

This clone was recorded a few times. Gene labels here are mouse ones. Read sequence stops 1 residue before the CDR3 end, and the germline J gene provides the missing end. This chain joins TRBV2 and TRBJ1-5, with D possibly TRBD1 on 5 matching bases. Germline V gene lookup returns CDR1 LGHNA and CDR2 YSYQKL. This CDR3 is built from 15 residues. V dropped 0 bases and J dropped 3 bases, with 9 bases sitting between them. The CDR3 bases that were read are TGTGCCAGCAGCCAAGACGCGGGGGGCAACCAGGCTCCGCTT. This encodes CASSQDAGGNQAPL. The full-length CDR3 reads as CASSQDAGGNQAPLF.

Remarks on this clone: The gene names here belong to mouse. The read is 1 residue too short to cover the CDR3 end, so that end is filled in from the germline J gene. This sample also contains other DNA sequences that code for the same CDR3. V and J are TRBV31 and TRBJ2-3; D gene uncertain. Trimming cost V 3 bases and J 1 base, with 11 bases left between them. The germline gives CDR1 GKSSPN, CDR2 SITVG. CDR3 length: 14 residues. CDR3 region: CAWSLRGGAETLYF. Partial CDR3 DNA: TGTGCCTGGAGCCTGCGGGGAGGTGCAGAAACGCTGTAT.

Comments on this clone: Gene names are the mouse ones. The sequence runs out 1 residue before the end of the CDR3; the remainder is reconstructed from the germline J gene. V usage is TRBV1 and J usage is TRBJ2-5; TRBD1 agrees at 9 bases. J gave up 1 base and V 6 bases, and 2 bases lay outside the gene matches. This CDR3 is built from 14 residues. CDR1 NSQYPW and CDR2 LRSPGD come from the germline V gene (reference sequence). The CDR3 here is CTCRGTGHQDTQYF. The covered CDR3 bases are TGCACCTGCAGGGGGACAGGGCACCAAGACACCCAGTAC.

This clone was seen a few times. Each gene name is a mouse one. The read halts 1 residue ahead of the CDR3 end, with the missing end drawn from the germline J gene. The rearrangement links TRBV13-1 to TRBJ1-4; 7 positions match TRBD1. The V and J ends lost 5 bases and 2 bases, in that order; junction bases with no gene match: 0. Germline V gene lookup returns CDR1 NSHNY and CDR2 SYGAGN. This CDR3 contains 13 residues. Partial CDR3 DNA: TGTGCCAGCAGGACAGGGTCCAACGAAAGATTATTT. Protein: CASRTGSNERLF. The full CDR3 reads CASRTGSNERLFF.

As concerns this clone: Gene names are mouse gene names. The read ends 1 residue before the CDR3 terminus; that terminus is restored from the germline J gene. The V gene is TRBV19, the J gene TRBJ1-2, with D tentatively TRBD1 (5 bases). This CDR3 has 14 residues. The germline V and J ends were trimmed by 1 base and 4 bases, with 11 bases remaining between them. Looked up from germline, CDR1 is FNHDT and CDR2 is SITEND (reference sequence). This CDR3 is CASSISREGSDYTF. The sequenced part of the CDR3 DNA is TGTGCCAGCAGTATAAGCAGGGAGGGCTCCGACTACACC.

About this clone itself: Mouse names are used for the genes. The sequenced fragment ends 1 residue before the CDR3 boundary, so the rest is inferred from the germline J gene. V usage is TRBV20 and J usage is TRBJ2-3; TRBD2 matches at 10 bases. The V gene's germline CDR1 is GFQATS and CDR2 STVNSAI. With 0 bases clipped from V and 0 bases from J, the junction kept 6 bases outside the gene matches. The CDR3 runs to 17 residues. The covered CDR3 bases are TGTGGTGCTAGGGATGGCTGGGGGGGCGCCAGTGCAGAAACGCTGTAT. Translating gives CGARDGWGGASAETLY. The complete CDR3 protein is CGARDGWGGASAETLYF.

A word on this clone: Mouse gene names and germline throughout. The read stops 1 residue short of the end of the CDR3; the missing end is completed from the germline J gene. The V call is TRBV16, the J call TRBJ2-3, with TRBD2 matching over 13 bases. The V gene end was trimmed by 0 bases and the J gene end by 7 bases; junction bases not matched to a gene: 7. CDR1 and CDR2 from the germline V gene are SGHSA and FRNQAP. The CDR3 loop spans 17 amino acids. The CDR3 region is CASSLDQGLGGRKTLYF. CDR3 DNA, as far as it was read: TGTGCAAGCAGCTTAGATCAAGGACTGGGGGGGCGCAAAACGCTGTAT.

Notes on this clone: Mouse names are used for the genes. Read coverage stops 1 residue before the CDR3 terminus; the germline J gene supplies the remainder. This chain joins TRBV14 and TRBJ2-5, with a weak D call TRBD1 (5 bases). The germline V gene encodes CDR1 SGHDT and CDR2 FRDEAV. Trimming removed 1 base at V and 2 bases at J, with 11 bases between. The CDR3 loop spans 15 amino acids. The CDR3 loop is CASSFPGLGQDTQYF. The CDR3 DNA, read in part, is TGTGCCAGCAGTTTCCCAGGGTTGGGCCAAGACACCCAGTAC.

This clone was found a few times. Any gene name here is a mouse gene name. The read ends 1 residue before the CDR3 terminus; that terminus is restored from the germline J gene. The chain carries TRBV13-2 and TRBJ2-5, with D hard to call. Trimming removed 1 base at V and 3 bases at J, with 3 bases between. CDR3 length: 12 amino acids. CDR1 is NNHNN and CDR2 is SYGAGS in the germline V gene (reference sequence). The DNA read from the CDR3 is TGTGCCAGCGGTGATACACAAGACACCCAGTAC. This gives the protein CASGDTQDTQY. The whole CDR3 protein reads CASGDTQDTQYF.

For this clone: Germline and genes here are mouse. With the read ending 1 residue before the CDR3 end, the germline J gene is used to fill in that end. V and J are TRBV13-2 and TRBJ2-3, with TRBD2 matching over 8 bases. This CDR3 is 17 amino acids long. Trimming at V came to 1 base and at J to 0 bases, leaving 7 bases not matched to a gene. Germline values: CDR1 NNHNN, CDR2 SYGAGS (reference sequence). CDR3 protein: CASGDCGGGTSAETLYF. The covered CDR3 bases are TGTGCCAGCGGTGATTGTGGGGGGGGTACTAGTGCAGAAACGCTGTAT.

In the case of this clone: The gene symbols are mouse symbols. The CDR3 end is not reached by the read, which stops 1 residue before it; the germline J gene fills it in. The chain carries TRBV13-2 and TRBJ2-5; a possible D gene is TRBD1 (5 bases). Germline V lookup: CDR1 NNHNN, CDR2 SYGAGS (reference sequence). The CDR3 is 14 amino acids. Trimming took 2 bases from V and 0 from J, leaving 7 bases between them. The CDR3 spells CASGERGNQDTQYF. The CDR3 DNA, read in part, is TGTGCCAGCGGTGAGAGGGGAAACCAAGACACCCAGTAC.

With respect to this clone: Gene and germline names: mouse. The read terminates 1 residue ahead of where the CDR3 ends, so the germline J gene completes it. V usage is TRBV12-2 and J usage is TRBJ2-1; 12 bases line up with TRBD2. The CDR3 loop spans 16 amino acids. Germline V gene lookup returns CDR1 SGHLS and CDR2 HYDKME. V lost 2 bases to trimming and J lost 2 bases; unmatched junction nucleotides: 3. The CDR3 bases that were read are TGTGCCAGCTCTCCCCGGGACTGGGGGGACTATGCTGAGCAGTTC. The encoded protein is CASSPRDWGDYAEQF. The entire CDR3 protein is CASSPRDWGDYAEQFF.

Concerning this clone itself: Gene names follow the mouse nomenclature. The read finishes 1 residue shy of the CDR3 end, and the germline J gene is used to complete it. The chain recombines TRBV19 with TRBJ1-1; D is ambiguous. CDR1 is FNHDT, CDR2 SITEND, per germline (reference sequence). The CDR3 consists of 12 residues. Trimming shortened V by 1 base and J by 3 bases, and 4 bases separated the two germline ends. CDR3 DNA, as far as it was read: TGTGCCAGCAGTATAACGGACACAGAAGTCTTC. Amino acid sequence: CASSITDTEVF. From start to end, the CDR3 is CASSITDTEVFF. Drawing the rest from reference TRBV19 and TRBJ1-1, the complete variable domain is GGIITQTPKFLIGQEGQKLTLKCQQNFNHDTMYWYRQDSGKGLRLIYYSITENDLQKGDLSEGYDASREKKSSFSLTVTSAQKNEMAVFLCASSITDTEVFFGKGTRLTVV.

A note on this clone: Mouse names are used for the genes. The read ends 1 residue before the CDR3 terminus; that terminus is restored from the germline J gene. This chain uses TRBV4 with TRBJ2-5; 9 nucleotides align to TRBD1. Losses at the gene ends were 3 bases for V and 5 bases for J; bases not matched to a gene: 6. The germline V gene encodes CDR1 LGHDT and CDR2 YNNKQL (reference sequence). This CDR3 has 15 amino acids. The CDR3 protein is CASSYFRDRADTQYF. CDR3 DNA (partial): TGTGCCAGCAGCTATTTCCGGGACAGGGCAGACACCCAGTAC. The full variable domain, completed using reference TRBV4 and TRBJ2-5, is ETAVFQTPNYHVTQVGNEVSFNCKQTLGHDTMYWYKQDSKKLLKIMFSYNNKQLIVNETVPRRFSPQSSDKAHLNLRIKSVEPEDSAVYLCASSYFRDRADTQYFGPGTRLLVL.

Concerning this clone itself: Mouse germline and gene names are used. The read finishes 1 residue shy of the CDR3 end, and the germline J gene is used to complete it. This chain links TRBV19 with TRBJ2-2; D is ambiguous. CDR1 FNHDT and CDR2 SITEND come from the germline V gene (reference sequence). With 0 bases removed from V and 0 bases from J, the gap between germline ends came to 6 bases. This CDR3 is 15 amino acids long. CDR3 DNA (partial): TGTGCCAGCAGTATAGTGCAGACAAACACCGGGCAGCTCTAC. It encodes CASSIVQTNTGQLY. The complete CDR3 sequence is CASSIVQTNTGQLYF.

In regard to this clone: Mouse germline and gene names are used. The read falls 1 residue short of the CDR3 end, and the missing part is taken from the germline J gene. The chain couples TRBV29 to TRBJ2-5, with D perhaps matching TRBD1 (6 bases). The CDR3 totals 13 residues. Germline values: CDR1 MSHET, CDR2 SYDVDS. V lost 2 bases and J 4 bases, leaving 7 bases between the germline ends. Incomplete CDR3 DNA: TGTGCTAGCAGTTTACCAGGGGAAGACACCCAGTAC. Translating gives CASSLPGEDTQY. The entire CDR3 reads CASSLPGEDTQYF. Based on the CDR3 plus reference TRBV29 and TRBJ2-5, the full variable domain is DMKVTQMPRYLIKRMGENVLLECGQDMSHETMYWYRQDPGLGLQLIYISYDVDSNSEGDIPKGYRVSRKKREHFSLILDSAKTNQTSVYFCASSLPGEDTQYFGPGTRLLVL.

As concerns this clone: Gene names and germline refer to mouse. Read coverage stops 1 residue before the CDR3 terminus; the germline J gene supplies the remainder. The genes are TRBV5 and TRBJ1-1; D not certain. The V end was cut by 0 bases, the J end by 1 base, with 6 bases between. The CDR3 loop spans 14 amino acids. Per the germline V gene, CDR1 is LGHNA and CDR2 is YNLKQL (reference sequence). The CDR3 loop reads CASSQDWGNTEVFF. The CDR3 DNA, read in part, is TGTGCCAGCAGCCAAGATTGGGGAAACACAGAAGTCTTC.